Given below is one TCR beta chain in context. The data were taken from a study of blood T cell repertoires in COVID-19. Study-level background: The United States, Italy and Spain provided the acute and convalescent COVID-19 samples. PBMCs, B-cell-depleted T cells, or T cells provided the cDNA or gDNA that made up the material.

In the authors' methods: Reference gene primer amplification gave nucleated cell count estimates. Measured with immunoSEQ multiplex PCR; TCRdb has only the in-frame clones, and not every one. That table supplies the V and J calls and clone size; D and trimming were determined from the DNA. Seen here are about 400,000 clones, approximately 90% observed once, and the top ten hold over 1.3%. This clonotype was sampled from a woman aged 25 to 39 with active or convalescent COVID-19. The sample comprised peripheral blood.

CDR3 region: CASSSTGLRGEAFF. DNA of the CDR3: TGTGCCAGCAGTTCTACGGGATTGAGAGGTGAAGCTTTCTTT. The V and J genes are TRBV27 and TRBJ1-1; the D is unclear. The V end lost 4 bases, the J end lost 7 bases, and 16 bases lay between the germline ends. From germline, CDR1 is MNHEY and CDR2 SMNVEV (reference sequence). The CDR3 totals 14 residues.